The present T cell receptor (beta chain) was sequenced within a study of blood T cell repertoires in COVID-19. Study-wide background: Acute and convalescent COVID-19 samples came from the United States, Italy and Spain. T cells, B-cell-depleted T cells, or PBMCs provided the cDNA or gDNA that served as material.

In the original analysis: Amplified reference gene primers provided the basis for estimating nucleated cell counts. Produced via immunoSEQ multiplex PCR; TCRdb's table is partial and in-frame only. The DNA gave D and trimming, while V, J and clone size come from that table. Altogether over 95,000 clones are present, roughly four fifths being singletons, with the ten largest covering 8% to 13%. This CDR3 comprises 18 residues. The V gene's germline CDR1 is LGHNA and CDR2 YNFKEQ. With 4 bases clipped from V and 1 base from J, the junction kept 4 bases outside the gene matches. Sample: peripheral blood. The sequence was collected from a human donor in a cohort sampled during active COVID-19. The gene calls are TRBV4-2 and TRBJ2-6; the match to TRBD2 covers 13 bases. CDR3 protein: CASSPGLAGVSGANVLTF. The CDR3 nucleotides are TGTGCCAGCAGCCCAGGACTAGCGGGAGTATCTGGGGCCAACGTCCTGACTTTC.